One sample yielded the 2 T cell receptor beta chains listed below, sequenced in a study of T cell changes during pregnancy in multiple sclerosis (dated by TCRdb to about 2019). The protocol used for the library was the immunoSEQ multiplex PCR assay. The immuneACCESS repertoire file appears here via TCRdb, limited to in-frame rearrangements. These files lack a portion of the clones; in checked studies, under half of the deficit traces to unresolved V genes, and the cause of the others is not known. The sample includes approximately 64,000 clones, with around 91% observed a single time. About 2% of the sample comes from the top ten. Source: peripheral blood, taken in the second trimester of pregnancy. The receptors here all came from a female donor in good health, enrolled as a control in a pregnancy study.

The table lists this clone with a count of one. The chain joins TRBV6-4 to TRBJ1-2; TRBD1 agrees at 7 bases. CDR3 size: 13 residues. Per the germline V gene, CDR1 is MRHNA and CDR2 is SNTAGT. With 2 bases clipped from V and 7 bases from J, the junction kept 4 bases outside the gene matches. The chain's CDR3 is CASSDQGGSGYTF. In DNA form, the CDR3 reads TGTGCCAGCAGTGACCAGGGGGGTAGTGGCTACACCTTC.

On this clone: This specimen includes other DNA sequences encoding the same CDR3. CDR3 nucleotides: TGTGCCAGCAGTTCCCAGGGATACGAGCAGTACTTC. As protein: CASSSQGYEQYF. The chain links TRBV6-6 to TRBJ2-7; tentatively, D is TRBD1 (5 bases). Germline values: CDR1 MNHNY, CDR2 SVGAGI (reference sequence). Trimming left V 4 bases short and J 4 bases short, with 8 bases between. The CDR3 totals 12 residues.